Below, 22 T cell receptor beta chains from the same sample are listed, as sequenced in a study of T cell responses to AZD1222 COVID-19 vaccine. The table came from immunoSEQ multiplex PCR; TCRdb's copy has only in-frame clones and leaves some out. The sample has around 130,000 clones; over 85% are singletons. Sequences were derived from peripheral blood, sampled on day 0 of AZD1222 vaccination. The receptors originated from an adult in good health.

This sequence joins TRBV15 and TRBJ2-4; 7 bases line up with TRBD2. Germline CDR1 is LNHNV and CDR2 is YYDKDF (reference sequence). This CDR3 spans 15 amino acids. Trimming cost V 1 base and J 4 bases; bases outside gene matches: 4. The CDR3 spells CATSRAGGTKNIQYF. The CDR3 DNA follows: TGTGCCACCAGCAGAGCCGGGGGGACTAAAAACATTCAGTACTTC.

This chain links TRBV19 with TRBJ1-2; a weak D match, TRBD1 (5 bases). CDR1 and CDR2 (germline): LNHDA, SQIVND (reference sequence). This CDR3 comprises 13 residues. V dropped 7 bases and J dropped 3 bases, with 12 bases sitting between them. The CDR3 region is CASTPIGDYGYTF. The CDR3 region has the DNA TGTGCCAGTACCCCCATAGGGGACTATGGCTACACCTTC. Complete variable domain (other parts from reference TRBV19 and TRBJ1-2): DGGITQSPKYLFRKEGQNVTLSCEQNLNHDAMYWYRQDPGQGLRLIYYSQIVNDFQKGDIAEGYSVSREKKESFPLTVTSAQKNPTAFYLCASTPIGDYGYTFGSGTRLTVV.

The V and J genes are TRBV5-1 and TRBJ1-3; D is unresolved. This CDR3 contains 13 residues. Germline V lookup: CDR1 SGHRS, CDR2 YFSETQ. Trimming removed 5 bases from V and 2 bases from J, with 8 bases in between. The CDR3 sequence: CASRPGTGNTIYF. The CDR3 DNA follows: TGCGCCAGCAGGCCGGGTACTGGAAACACCATATATTTT.

This chain joins TRBV14 and TRBJ2-5, with D perhaps matching TRBD2 (5 bases). There are 15 residues in the CDR3. Germline lookup yields CDR1 SGHDN and CDR2 FVKESK. Trimming removed 4 bases from V and 4 bases from J, with 16 bases in between. The CDR3 DNA is TGTGCCAGCAGCCCAGATCTGGTCCGGGGAGAGACCCAGTACTTC. Its protein is CASSPDLVRGETQYF.

This clone was seen a handful of times. The V call is TRBV2, the J call TRBJ2-1; 8 nucleotides match TRBD1. CDR3 length: 14 residues. J was trimmed by 4 bases and V by 4 bases; bases with no gene match: 3. Per germline, CDR1 SNHLY and CDR2 FYNNEI. The CDR3 bases are TGTGCCAGCAGTGCGGGACAGGAGTACAATGAGCAGTTCTTC. Translated, it gives CASSAGQEYNEQFF.

The chain links TRBV7-2 to TRBJ2-1, with TRBD1 matching 7 bases. The germline gives CDR1 SGHTA, CDR2 FQGNSA. The V gene end was trimmed by 5 bases and the J gene end by 9 bases; junction bases not matched to a gene: 13. This CDR3 region has 15 residues. Written as DNA, the CDR3 is TGTGCCAGCAGCGTACAGGGGCCGGTCAGTTCTGAGCAGTTCTTC. Residues: CASSVQGPVSSEQFF.

The chain uses TRBV5-5 and TRBJ1-2, with D perhaps TRBD1 (6 bases). V lost 0 bases, J lost 4 bases, and 13 bases lay in between. The germline V gene encodes CDR1 SGHKS and CDR2 YYEKEE (reference sequence). CDR3 length equals 15 residues. In DNA, the CDR3 is TGTGCCAGCAGCTTGGCCACGGACAGAGGCTATGGCTACACCTTC. Protein product: CASSLATDRGYGYTF.

This chain uses TRBV4-1 with TRBJ1-6; D remains ambiguous. From germline, CDR1 is MGHRA and CDR2 YSYEKL. Trimming took off 0 bases at V and 6 bases at J, with 9 bases between the two ends. This CDR3 contains 15 residues. CDR3 loop: CASSQDRAVNSPLHF. In DNA, the CDR3 is TGCGCCAGCAGCCAAGATCGGGCAGTTAATTCACCCCTCCACTTT.

This clone was seen a few times. The J gene is TRBJ1-1, the V gene TRBV27, with TRBD1 matching over 8 bases. The germline gives CDR1 MNHEY, CDR2 SMNVEV (reference sequence). There are 20 residues in the CDR3. V shed 5 bases and J 5 bases; nucleotides not matched to a gene: 25. The DNA for the CDR3 is TGTGCCAGCAGTCCGAGACAGGGGCTAACAAATACCCCTTTCGGGACTGAAGCTTTCTTT. Translation: CASSPRQGLTNTPFGTEAFF.

The CDR3 region has the DNA TGTGCCAGCTCCTTTAGGGGGGGGACGTTCGAAGAGACCCAGTACTTC. Translated: CASSFRGGTFEETQYF. The chain joins TRBV7-9 to TRBJ2-5; TRBD2 might be the D (7 bases). The germline CDR1 and CDR2 sequences are SEHNR and FQNEAQ (reference sequence). The CDR3 is made up of 16 amino acids. V lost 8 bases to trimming and J lost 3 bases, with 22 bases between them. The full variable domain, with the rest looked up from reference TRBV7-9 and TRBJ2-5, is DTGVSQNPRHKITKRGQNVTFRCDPISEHNRLYWYRQTLGQGPEFLTYFQNEAQLEKSRLLSDRFSAERPKGSFSTLEIQRTEQGDSAMYLCASSFRGGTFEETQYFGPGTRLLVL.

This clone appeared once. The chain carries TRBV4-2 and TRBJ2-3, with TRBD2 identical over 7 bases. Germline V gene sequence: CDR1 LGHNA, CDR2 YNFKEQ. The junction had 1 base not matched to a gene; V was cut back by 4 bases and J by 6 bases. The CDR3 covers 12 residues. Here the CDR3 DNA reads TGTGCCAGCAGCCTGGGGGGGGATACGCAGTATTTT. Translation: CASSLGGDTQYF.

V gene TRBV2 combines with J gene TRBJ1-2, with D perhaps matching TRBD1 (6 bases). V lost 7 bases to trimming and J lost 1 base, with 16 bases between them. The CDR3 has 15 residues. Germline loops: CDR1 SNHLY, CDR2 FYNNEI. This CDR3 is CASNLQGAFNYGYTF. The CDR3 DNA reads as TGTGCCAGCAATCTACAGGGAGCTTTTAACTATGGCTACACCTTC.

V is TRBV13 and J is TRBJ1-1, with unresolved D. This CDR3 is 16 amino acids long. CDR1 PRHDT and CDR2 FYEKMQ come from the germline V gene (reference sequence). Deletions cut 3 bases from V and 2 bases from J, with 16 bases between. The CDR3 sequence is CASSFGPTPLNTEAFF. The CDR3, as DNA: TGTGCCAGCAGCTTCGGTCCTACTCCCCTCAACACTGAAGCTTTCTTT.

The V gene is TRBV12-5, the J gene TRBJ1-2; TRBD1 is a possible D gene (6 bases). V shed 5 bases and J shed 6 bases, with 13 bases lying between them. This CDR3 spans 13 amino acids. Germline V gene data show CDR1 as LGHNT and CDR2 as FRNRAP. CDR3 sequence reads: CASGPPEGDGYTF. The CDR3 DNA is TGTGCTAGTGGTCCGCCAGAGGGGGATGGCTACACCTTC.

The chain carries TRBV11-3 and TRBJ1-1; 9 bases fit TRBD1. The V segment lost 5 bases and the J segment 5 bases; nucleotides outside the gene matches: 3. The CDR3 extends over 13 amino acids. Germline V CDR1 and CDR2: SGHNT, YENEEA. The CDR3 region is CASSRDRVTEAFF. CDR3 bases: TGTGCCAGCAGCCGGGACAGGGTGACTGAAGCTTTCTTT. Using reference TRBV11-3 and TRBJ1-1 for the parts outside the CDR3, the full variable domain is EAGVVQSPRYKIIEKKQPVAFWCNPISGHNTLYWYLQNLGQGPELLIRYENEEAVDDSQLPKDRFSAERLKGVDSTLKIQPAELGDSAVYLCASSRDRVTEAFFGQGTRLTVV.

The V and J genes are TRBV6-5 and TRBJ1-2; D may be TRBD1 (5 bases). V was shortened by 4 bases and J by 7 bases, with 13 bases between the two germline ends. CDR1 is MNHEY, CDR2 SVGAGI, per germline. CDR3 length equals 13 residues. DNA for the CDR3: TGTGCCAGCAGTTTCGGTACAGGAGGTGGCTACACCTTC. As protein: CASSFGTGGGYTF.

The chain has TRBV19 and TRBJ1-3; D gene unclear. CDR3 length: 13 amino acids. The V end lost 7 bases, the J end lost 0 bases, and 7 bases lay between the germline ends. Per germline, CDR1 LNHDA and CDR2 SQIVND (reference sequence). The CDR3 nucleotides read TGTGCCAGTAAGGTAGTCTCTGGAAACACCATATATTTT. Encoded protein: CASKVVSGNTIYF.

The chain is built from TRBV6-5 and TRBJ1-5; D possibly corresponds to TRBD1 (5 bases). Per the germline V gene, CDR1 is MNHEY and CDR2 is SVGAGI. This CDR3 spans 13 amino acids. The V end was cut by 6 bases, the J end by 2 bases, with 8 bases between. CDR3 region: CASRGRGNQPQHF. In nucleotides, the CDR3 is TGTGCCAGCAGGGGCAGGGGCAATCAGCCCCAGCATTTT.

This clone was found a few times. The chain joins TRBV7-9 to TRBJ1-6; perhaps TRBD1 as D (6 bases). The CDR3 consists of 15 residues. Germline values: CDR1 SEHNR, CDR2 FQNEAQ (reference sequence). V lost 2 bases to trimming and J lost 9 bases, with 14 bases between them. The CDR3 reads CASSLQGTISSPLHF. In DNA form, the CDR3 reads TGTGCCAGCAGCTTACAGGGGACGATAAGTTCACCCCTCCACTTT.

The chain combines TRBV18 with TRBJ1-1; 7 bases map to TRBD1. The CDR3 has 15 residues. Germline assignment: CDR1 KGHSH and CDR2 LQKENI. V was clipped by 3 bases and J by 3 bases; unmatched bases: 7. This chain's CDR3 is CASSPDRVGYTEAFF. Here the CDR3 DNA reads TGTGCCAGCTCACCCGACAGGGTTGGTTACACTGAAGCTTTCTTT.

This clone was seen a few times. The V call is TRBV6-5, the J call TRBJ1-6; D is undetermined. V dropped 7 bases and J dropped 4 bases, with 11 bases sitting between them. The CDR3 totals 14 residues. CDR1 and CDR2 (germline): MNHEY, SVGAGI. Here the CDR3 DNA reads TGTGCCAGCACTCTAGGACGGTATAATTCACCCCTCCACTTT. It yields the protein CASTLGRYNSPLHF.

This clone was counted only a few times. The chain couples TRBV6-5 to TRBJ1-2, with D uncertain. CDR1 is MNHEY, CDR2 SVGAGI, per germline. This CDR3 region has 14 residues. V lost 8 bases and J lost 4, with 17 bases in between. CDR3 bases: TGTGCCAGCGCGGACGGGTCCCTCACCTATGGCTACACCTTC. Encoded protein: CASADGSLTYGYTF.